Listed here are 20 T cell receptor beta chains from one sample, sequenced in a study of T cell responses to AZD1222 COVID-19 vaccine. Profiling relied on immunoSEQ multiplex PCR, and the TCRdb table lists in-frame clones only, not all of them. The sample shows under 150,000 clones, approximately 92% of them seen only once. The material was peripheral blood, obtained on day 0 of AZD1222 vaccination. These receptors were obtained from an adult in good health.

This clone has just one count. The chain recombines TRBV5-6 with TRBJ1-3, with no clear D. V lost 2 bases, J lost 4 bases, and 10 bases lay in between. The CDR3 runs 14 residues. The V gene's germline CDR1 is SGHDT and CDR2 YYEEEE. CDR3 residues: CASSFLQTGNTIYF. Written as DNA, the CDR3 is TGTGCCAGCAGCTTCCTTCAGACAGGAAACACCATATATTTT. Filled out from reference TRBV5-6 and TRBJ1-3, the complete variable domain reads DAGVTQSPTHLIKTRGQQVTLRCSPKSGHDTVSWYQQALGQGPQFIFQYYEEEERQRGNFPDRFSGHQFPNYSSELNVNALLLGDSALYLCASSFLQTGNTIYFGEGSWLTVV.

This chain uses TRBV18 with TRBJ2-1; no firm D call. CDR1 is KGHSH and CDR2 is LQKENI in the germline V gene. Trimming pared 0 bases from V and 10 bases from J, leaving 10 bases between. This CDR3 is 13 amino acids long. The CDR3 protein is CASSPPSSEEQFF. The CDR3 DNA follows: TGTGCCAGCTCACCACCTTCCAGCGAAGAGCAGTTCTTC. Full variable domain (remainder filled in from reference TRBV18 and TRBJ2-1): NAGVMQNPRHLVRRRGQEARLRCSPMKGHSHVYWYRQLPEEGLKFMVYLQKENIIDESGMPKERFSAEFPKEGPSILRIQQVVRGDSAAYFCASSPPSSEEQFFGPGTRLTVL.

This clone was seen a single time. The chain has TRBV6-5 and TRBJ1-2, with TRBD1 as a possible D gene (5 bases). Germline lookup yields CDR1 MNHEY and CDR2 SVGAGI. This CDR3 is built from 12 residues. Between the trimmed V and J ends, which lost 4 bases and 8 bases, there was a span of 11 bases. The DNA of the CDR3 is TGTGCCAGCAGTTCCCCGACAGACGGCTACACCTTC. It translates to CASSSPTDGYTF.

The rearrangement uses TRBV7-8 and TRBJ1-1, with TRBD1 identical over 9 bases. The CDR3 length is 15 residues. V gave up 3 bases and J gave up 0 bases; unmatched junction bases: 2. Per germline, CDR1 SGHVS and CDR2 FQNEAQ. The CDR3 sequence: CASSFGTGMNTEAFF. The CDR3 bases are TGTGCCAGCAGCTTCGGGACAGGGATGAACACTGAAGCTTTCTTT.

This clone was seen once. The chain uses TRBV18 and TRBJ1-3; D not resolved. The CDR3 is 15 residues long. The germline V gene encodes CDR1 KGHSH and CDR2 LQKENI. V was shortened by 2 bases and J by 2 bases, with 10 bases between the two germline ends. CDR3 amino acids: CASSPVKQAGNTIYF. The CDR3 DNA sequence: TGTGCCAGCTCACCAGTCAAGCAGGCTGGAAACACCATATATTTT.

The gene calls are TRBV3-1 (or the pseudogene TRBV3-2) and TRBJ1-6, with a possible D match to TRBD1 (5 bases). The CDR3 runs 14 residues. Trimming took off 4 bases at V and 7 bases at J, with 11 bases between the two ends. Germline-derived CDR1 and CDR2 are LGHDT and YNNKEL (reference sequence). In DNA form, the CDR3 reads TGTGCCAGCAGCCCGAGTGGGGGGAATTCACCCCTCCACTTT. It translates to CASSPSGGNSPLHF.

The chain links TRBV5-1 to TRBJ2-3; 11 bases map to TRBD1. The junction had 9 bases not matched to a gene; V was cut back by 0 bases and J by 6 bases. Germline V gene sequence: CDR1 SGHRS, CDR2 YFSETQ. The CDR3 has 17 residues. The CDR3: CASSLAGTGGLGDTQYF. The CDR3 DNA follows: TGCGCCAGCAGCTTGGCCGGGACAGGGGGTTTGGGGGATACGCAGTATTTT.

The V gene is TRBV5-5, the J gene TRBJ2-7; possible D gene TRBD2, 6 bases. The CDR3 loop spans 16 amino acids. Germline lookup yields CDR1 SGHKS and CDR2 YYEKEE (reference sequence). V was cut by 2 bases and J by 3 bases, with 18 bases left in between. CDR3 sequence: CASSFLTAGTSYEQYF. DNA of the CDR3: TGTGCCAGCAGCTTTTTGACAGCGGGTACCAGCTACGAGCAGTACTTC.

The chain recombines TRBV7-9 with TRBJ1-2; D not certain. The CDR3 runs to 13 residues. Germline CDR1 and CDR2: SEHNR and FQNEAQ (reference sequence). Trimming removed 3 bases at V and 3 bases at J, with 8 bases between. The chain's CDR3 is CASSFDRDYGYTF. CDR3 sequence (DNA): TGTGCCAGCAGCTTTGATCGCGACTATGGCTACACCTTC. Filled out from reference TRBV7-9 and TRBJ1-2, the complete variable domain reads DTGVSQNPRHKITKRGQNVTFRCDPISEHNRLYWYRQTLGQGPEFLTYFQNEAQLEKSRLLSDRFSAERPKGSFSTLEIQRTEQGDSAMYLCASSFDRDYGYTFGSGTRLTVV.

In its sample, this clone was seen once. The CDR3 spells CASSADLNYGYTF. The CDR3 nucleotides read TGTGCCAGCAGCGCAGACCTTAACTATGGCTACACCTTC. The chain has TRBV11-2 and TRBJ1-2; D call uncertain. Trimming took 5 bases from V and 1 from J, leaving 8 bases between them. CDR3 length: 13 amino acids. Germline V gene sequence: CDR1 SGHAT, CDR2 FQNNGV. Full variable domain (remainder filled in from reference TRBV11-2 and TRBJ1-2): EAGVAQSPRYKIIEKRQSVAFWCNPISGHATLYWYQQILGQGPKLLIQFQNNGVVDDSQLPKDRFSAERLKGVDSTLKIQPAKLEDSAVYLCASSADLNYGYTFGSGTRLTVV.

The V and J genes are TRBV2 and TRBJ2-2; 10 bases map to TRBD2. Looked up from germline, CDR1 is SNHLY and CDR2 is FYNNEI. The trim removed 6 bases at V and 6 bases at J, leaving 4 bases unmatched. The CDR3 is 14 amino acids. The CDR3 sequence is CASRTSGNAGELFF. In DNA form, the CDR3 reads TGTGCCAGCAGAACTAGCGGGAATGCCGGGGAGCTGTTTTTT.

The chain joins TRBV28 to TRBJ2-3; TRBD2 agrees at 9 bases. This CDR3 region has 15 residues. The V gene's germline CDR1 is MDHEN and CDR2 SYDVKM. Germline trimming cut 4 bases from V and 4 bases from J; bases unmatched to any gene: 6. The CDR3 DNA sequence: TGTGCCAGCAGTTCCCCGGGACTAGCTGCAGATACGCAGTATTTT. Translating gives CASSSPGLAADTQYF.

The chain links TRBV4-1 to TRBJ2-7, with 8 positions matching TRBD1. The CDR3 runs 13 residues. The V and J ends lost 5 bases and 4 bases, in that order; junction bases with no gene match: 4. Per the germline V gene, CDR1 is MGHRA and CDR2 is YSYEKL. As DNA, the CDR3 is TGCGCCAGCAGCGAACAGGGGGTTTACGAGCAGTACTTC. Its protein product is CASSEQGVYEQYF.

V and J are TRBV4-2 and TRBJ1-3, with D hard to call. This CDR3 spans 16 amino acids. Germline CDR1 and CDR2: LGHNA and YNFKEQ. The V end was cut by 0 bases, the J end by 4 bases, with 13 bases between. The CDR3 DNA reads as TGTGCCAGCAGCCAAGATAGTCGTCCAGGAGGAAACACCATATATTTT. It is translated as CASSQDSRPGGNTIYF.

The CDR3 bases are TGTGCCAGCAGCCAAGACAGGGGGCCTCTTCGTGGCTACACCTTC. This codes for CASSQDRGPLRGYTF. The rearrangement joins TRBV7-9 to TRBJ1-2, with TRBD1 identical over 10 bases. The CDR3 is made up of 15 amino acids. V gave up 5 bases and J gave up 7 bases; unmatched junction bases: 10. The V gene's germline CDR1 is SEHNR and CDR2 FQNEAQ (reference sequence).

This clone is a singleton in its sample. The rearrangement joins TRBV5-1 to TRBJ2-7, with TRBD2 as a possible D gene (5 bases). Germline lookup yields CDR1 SGHRS and CDR2 YFSETQ. V shed 3 bases and J shed 5 bases, with 9 bases lying between them. The CDR3 totals 12 residues. For the CDR3, the DNA is TGCGCCAGCAGCTCGGACTTGGACGAGCAGTACTTC. Protein sequence: CASSSDLDEQYF.

This chain connects TRBV6-5 to TRBJ1-1, with 7 bases fitting TRBD1. The ends lost 0 bases at V and 2 bases at J; junction bases unmatched: 6. Germline lookup yields CDR1 MNHEY and CDR2 SVGAGI. This CDR3 is 16 amino acids long. CDR3 protein: CASSYSGGQTNTEAFF. The CDR3 DNA follows: TGTGCCAGCAGTTACTCGGGGGGACAGACTAACACTGAAGCTTTCTTT.

The chain employs TRBV5-1 and TRBJ2-7, with TRBD2 matching 9 bases. Germline V gene sequence: CDR1 SGHRS, CDR2 YFSETQ. Losses at the gene ends were 0 bases for V and 3 bases for J; bases not matched to a gene: 13. There are 18 residues in the CDR3. The CDR3: CASSLASGQTSGRYEQYF. Written as DNA, the CDR3 is TGCGCCAGCAGCTTGGCCTCGGGACAGACTAGCGGACGCTACGAGCAGTACTTC.

This rearrangement joins TRBV3-1 (or the pseudogene TRBV3-2) to TRBJ1-2; TRBD1 aligns across 8 bases. The germline CDR1 and CDR2 sequences are LGHDT and YNNKEL (reference sequence). J lost 2 bases, V lost 7 bases, and 9 bases had no gene match. The CDR3 is 15 amino acids. CDR3: CASTHRDRPNYGYTF. The CDR3 region has the DNA TGTGCCAGCACCCACCGGGACAGGCCGAACTATGGCTACACCTTC.

The rearrangement links TRBV14 to TRBJ2-7; D gene unclear. The CDR3 loop spans 13 amino acids. The germline V and J ends were trimmed by 0 bases and 6 bases, with 9 bases remaining between them. Germline V CDR1 and CDR2: SGHDN, FVKESK. CDR3 coding DNA: TGTGCCAGCAGCCAAGATCTCGGGTTCGAGCAGTACTTC. Residues: CASSQDLGFEQYF.